The 12 T cell receptor beta chains below were found in one sample sequenced in a study of T cells after yellow fever vaccination. One entry per CDR3 protein results from TCRdb running MiXCR on the 5' RACE reads. The table lists 300,000 to 400,000 distinct CDR3 sequences, 8.5% to 10% of them singletons. The specimen comprised PBMCs, sampled on the day of the first yellow fever vaccination. The receptors come from a man between 18 and 29 years old who received the YFV17D yellow fever vaccine.

This clonotype was observed a few times. The rearrangement uses TRBV5-1 and TRBJ1-3, with D hard to call. The CDR3 length is 14 residues. The germline V and J ends were trimmed by 2 bases and 0 bases, with 6 bases remaining between them. CDR1 is SGHRS and CDR2 is YFSETQ in the germline V gene. The chain's CDR3 is CASSFSFSGNTIYF. The CDR3 coding sequence is TGCGCCAGCAGCTTTTCCTTCTCTGGAAACACCATATATTTT.

The chain has TRBV6-2 or TRBV6-3 and TRBJ2-5; TRBD1 matches at 7 bases. V dropped 7 bases and J dropped 5; count of bases not matched to a gene: 10. The CDR3 runs to 14 residues. CDR1 is MNHEY and CDR2 is SVGEGT in the germline V gene. CDR3 protein: CASKRDRAVETQYF. Here the CDR3 DNA reads TGTGCCAGCAAAAGGGACAGAGCGGTGGAGACCCAGTACTTC.

This clonotype was picked up a small number of times. The CDR3 reads CASSSGTGFGELFF. In DNA, the CDR3 is TGCGCCAGCAGTTCCGGGACAGGGTTCGGGGAGCTGTTTTTT. V gene TRBV4-3 combines with J gene TRBJ2-2; 9 nucleotides align to TRBD1. Trimming cost V 6 bases and J 7 bases; bases outside gene matches: 6. Germline V gene lookup returns CDR1 LGHNA and CDR2 YSLEER. The CDR3 runs to 14 residues.

This clonotype was recorded a few times. The chain employs TRBV11-2 and TRBJ2-1; D is ambiguous. CDR3 length: 12 amino acids. The germline V and J ends were trimmed by 6 bases and 6 bases, with 9 bases remaining between them. Germline values: CDR1 SGHAT, CDR2 FQNNGV. CDR3: CASRKTGNEQFF. CDR3 DNA sequence: TGTGCCAGCAGAAAGACCGGCAATGAGCAGTTCTTC. Looking up the rest from reference TRBV11-2 and TRBJ2-1 gives the full variable domain: EAGVAQSPRYKIIEKRQSVAFWCNPISGHATLYWYQQILGQGPKLLIQFQNNGVVDDSQLPKDRFSAERLKGVDSTLKIQPAKLEDSAVYLCASRKTGNEQFFGPGTRLTVL.

This clonotype was detected ten times or more. The chain carries TRBV6-4 and TRBJ2-3; a weak D match, TRBD2 (6 bases). The CDR3 spans 14 residues. CDR1 and CDR2 from the germline V gene are MRHNA and SNTAGT. The V gene lost 6 bases and the J gene lost 0 bases, with 10 bases spanning the gap. The CDR3 reads CASRAGTSTDTQYF. CDR3 nucleotide sequence: TGTGCCAGCAGGGCCGGGACTAGCACAGATACGCAGTATTTT.

This clonotype was detected many times. The chain employs TRBV7-2 and TRBJ2-1; a weak D match, TRBD2 (6 bases). The V gene's germline CDR1 is SGHTA and CDR2 FQGNSA. V was clipped by 4 bases and J by 5 bases, with 12 bases between them. The CDR3 loop spans 14 amino acids. Here the CDR3 reads CASSSGLPNNEQFF. DNA of the CDR3: TGTGCCAGCAGCTCGGGACTTCCGAACAATGAGCAGTTCTTC.

This sequence joins TRBV7-2 and TRBJ2-1, with D maybe TRBD2 (7 bases). Germline CDR1 reads SGHTA; CDR2 reads FQGNSA. V shed 1 base and J shed 9 bases, with 13 bases lying between them. This CDR3 is built from 14 residues. The CDR3 nucleotides are TGTGCCAGCAGCTTAGGAGGGGGGGTCGTTGAGCAGTTCTTC. This sequence encodes CASSLGGGVVEQFF.

This clonotype showed up just a few times. The V and J genes are TRBV12-3 or TRBV12-4 and TRBJ2-5, with D unresolved. V lost 7 bases and J lost 5, with 8 bases in between. The CDR3 has 11 amino acids. CDR3 in amino acids: CASTLGETQYF. CDR3 sequence (DNA): TGTGCCAGCACCCTGGGGGAGACCCAGTACTTC.

The V and J genes are TRBV5-1 and TRBJ2-2, with 13 bases that match TRBD2. V lost 7 bases, J lost 6 bases, and 3 bases stayed unmatched. The germline gives CDR1 SGHRS, CDR2 YFSETQ. CDR3 size: 14 residues. CDR3 loop: CASGLAGDPGELFF. The CDR3 region has the DNA TGCGCCAGCGGACTAGCGGGGGATCCCGGGGAGCTGTTTTTT.

The V gene is TRBV15, the J gene TRBJ1-1; a weak D match, TRBD1 (6 bases). Trimming shortened V by 3 bases and J by 1 base, and 12 bases separated the two germline ends. From germline, CDR1 is LNHNV and CDR2 YYDKDF (reference sequence). This CDR3 region has 15 residues. In DNA form, the CDR3 reads TGTGCCACCAGCAGGCCTGGACAGCGGAACACTGAAGCTTTCTTT. Translated: CATSRPGQRNTEAFF.

This clonotype was detected only a few times. The chain recombines TRBV12-3 or TRBV12-4 with TRBJ2-5; perhaps TRBD2 as D (7 bases). This CDR3 has 13 residues. V dropped 8 bases and J dropped 2 bases, with 12 bases sitting between them. CDR3 region: CASGGASQETQYF. DNA of the CDR3: TGTGCCAGCGGGGGGGCAAGTCAAGAGACCCAGTACTTC.

This clonotype was counted many times. The V call is TRBV7-2, the J call TRBJ2-3; D is ambiguous. The CDR3 totals 16 residues. CDR1 is SGHTA, CDR2 FQGNSA, per germline. V gave up 4 bases and J gave up 0 bases, with 14 bases separating them. Here the CDR3 DNA reads TGTGCCAGCAGCTCCGGGCTGTGGGCTAGCACAGATACGCAGTATTTT. Translation: CASSSGLWASTDTQYF.